This TCR beta chain was captured by sequencing in a study of OX40 agonist ivuxolimab in advanced cancers. Looking at the study overall: The treatment was a fully human IgG2 OX40 agonist, ivuxolimab. Dose-escalation cases comprised hepatocellular carcinoma, melanoma, renal cell or head and neck cancer. Prior anti-PD-1, anti-PD-L1 or anti-CTLA-4 therapy did not bar entry, and around 39% had some. Subjects had a mean age of around 60 years, with a range of about 23 to 79; roughly 80% were male.

V shed 5 bases and J 8 bases; nucleotides not matched to a gene: 10. Looked up from germline, CDR1 is SGHTA and CDR2 is FQGNSA. CDR3 length: 15 amino acids. Method: immunoSEQ multiplex PCR; TCRdb's copy keeps in-frame clones and lacks some. The data hold roughly 65,000 clones, with around 86% observed a single time. This chain connects TRBV7-2 to TRBJ1-4; 8 bases are a match to TRBD1. This sample comprised CD4+ or CD8+ T cells sorted from blood, obtained in a trial of the OX40 agonist ivuxolimab. This sequence was found in an adult with an advanced solid tumor such as melanoma, head and neck, liver or kidney cancer. CDR3 protein: CASSPADREREKLFF. CDR3 bases: TGTGCCAGCAGCCCCGCGGACAGGGAAAGGGAAAAACTGTTTTTT. Using reference TRBV7-2 and TRBJ1-4 for the parts outside the CDR3, the full variable domain is GAGVSQSPSNKVTEKGKDVELRCDPISGHTALYWYRQSLGQGLEFLIYFQGNSAPDKSGLPSDRFSAERTGGSVSTLTIQRTQQEDSAVYLCASSPADREREKLFFGSGTQLSVL.